A selection of T cell receptor beta chains follows, all from one sample in a study of shared T cell receptors in the human thymus. Sequencing used immunoSEQ multiplex PCR; TCRdb keeps in-frame clones, though not all of them. The sample records hundreds of thousands of clones, 88% being singletons. These data were likewise used in another study, on human thymus T cells.

Sequenced sample: thymocytes. These receptor sequences come from a boy less than two years old with a congenital heart defect. The CDR3 runs from the conserved cysteine through the conserved F or W.

J gene: TRBJ2-1; V gene: TRBV27; CDR3 protein: CASSPYRVNEQFF
J gene: TRBJ2-2; V gene: TRBV27; CDR3 protein: CASSSSWAPRLAGEGGELFF
J gene: TRBJ2-7; V gene: TRBV10-1; CDR3 protein: CASRIKPGLAGGSEQYF
J gene: TRBJ2-2; V gene: TRBV9; CDR3 protein: CASSPRQGWVGELFF
J gene: TRBJ2-1; V gene: TRBV7-9; CDR3 protein: CASSSSGGGHSYNEQFF
J gene: TRBJ1-1; V gene: TRBV5-4; CDR3 protein: CASSAGAGTEAFF
J gene: TRBJ2-5; V gene: TRBV6-6; CDR3 protein: CASSYRDSPAEQYF
J gene: TRBJ2-4; V gene: TRBV30; CDR3 protein: CAWRGQGRVSAKNIQYF
J gene: TRBJ1-3; V gene: TRBV6-1; CDR3 protein: CASSGVRGPGNTIYF
J gene: TRBJ2-3; V gene: TRBV5-1; CDR3 protein: CASSQRHTQYF
J gene: TRBJ2-1; V gene: TRBV10-3; CDR3 protein: CAITPGSGTSNSYNEQFF
J gene: TRBJ1-2; V gene: TRBV4-3; CDR3 protein: CASSQGRLRAYGYTF
J gene: TRBJ2-7; V gene: TRBV11-3; CDR3 protein: CASSLGEFREQYF
J gene: TRBJ1-1; V gene: TRBV9; CDR3 protein: CASSAGGFTEAFF
J gene: TRBJ2-7; V gene: TRBV4-3; CDR3 protein: CASSQVRDRGPGLAGHYEQYF
J gene: TRBJ2-7; V gene: TRBV4-3; CDR3 protein: CASSQGPPGTDIYEQYF
J gene: TRBJ2-1; V gene: TRBV7-8; CDR3 protein: CASRGLAGGFEQFF
J gene: TRBJ1-1; V gene: TRBV7-9; CDR3 protein: CASSLGGQMNTEAFF
J gene: TRBJ1-2; V gene: TRBV12-5; CDR3 protein: CASGFPRQGDDGYTF
J gene: TRBJ2-2; V gene: TRBV7-9; CDR3 protein: CASSLFREKDTGELFF
J gene: TRBJ1-5; V gene: TRBV30; CDR3 protein: CAWSATGGGQPQHF
J gene: TRBJ2-1; V gene: TRBV7-3; CDR3 protein: CASSVAGVPYNEQFF
J gene: TRBJ1-1; V gene: TRBV13; CDR3 protein: CASSFFPRGWHTEAFF
J gene: TRBJ2-1; V gene: TRBV7-9; CDR3 protein: CASSFRQDSYNEQFF
J gene: TRBJ2-2; V gene: TRBV27; CDR3 protein: CASSPLRTSDEGGELFF
J gene: TRBJ2-7; V gene: TRBV21-1; CDR3 protein: CASSKARPRYEQYF
J gene: TRBJ1-2; V gene: TRBV30; CDR3 protein: CAFGQGVRGYTF
J gene: TRBJ2-7; V gene: TRBV7-9; CDR3 protein: CASSFQTYTSGSYEQYF
J gene: TRBJ2-1; V gene: TRBV29-1; CDR3 protein: CSVESALTGDNEQFF
J gene: TRBJ2-3; V gene: TRBV27; CDR3 protein: CASSHPLSGRHSTDTQYF
J gene: TRBJ1-2; V gene: TRBV11-1; CDR3 protein: CASSLAQPNSDRGRDGYTF
J gene: TRBJ2-1; V gene: TRBV2; CDR3 protein: CASSEGDRPYNEQFF
J gene: TRBJ2-7; V gene: TRBV30; CDR3 protein: CAWRGLAESSYEQYF
J gene: TRBJ2-5; V gene: TRBV5-1; CDR3 protein: CASSGALAGGQETQYF
J gene: TRBJ2-5; V gene: TRBV7-9; CDR3 protein: CASSSPFGGRVKTQYF
J gene: TRBJ2-1; V gene: TRBV14; CDR3 protein: CASSQHHVMAGGVLSSYNEQFF
J gene: TRBJ2-1; V gene: TRBV5-1; CDR3 protein: CASSLGSGSYNEQFF
J gene: TRBJ2-2; V gene: TRBV28; CDR3 protein: CASSSRGRVNTGELFF
J gene: TRBJ1-1; V gene: TRBV2; CDR3 protein: CASSPTGREAFF
J gene: TRBJ1-2; V gene: TRBV25-1; CDR3 protein: CASSERDSNYGYTF
J gene: TRBJ2-2; V gene: TRBV6-5; CDR3 protein: CASRKDRGLNGELFF
J gene: TRBJ2-3; V gene: TRBV19; CDR3 protein: CASSIAGDFPPDTQYF
J gene: TRBJ2-5; V gene: TRBV4-3; CDR3 protein: CASSHHGTVRFQETQYF
J gene: TRBJ2-2; V gene: TRBV5-1; CDR3 protein: CASSQGLAGDNTGELFF
J gene: TRBJ1-5; V gene: TRBV14; CDR3 protein: CASSPLRHEYSNQPQHF
J gene: TRBJ2-1; V gene: TRBV14; CDR3 protein: CASSPEREGSYNEQFF
J gene: TRBJ1-1; V gene: TRBV25-1; CDR3 protein: CASSENRGRQDTEAFF
J gene: TRBJ2-7; V gene: TRBV11-3; CDR3 protein: CASSPGTGGYEQYF
J gene: TRBJ2-2; V gene: TRBV7-9; CDR3 protein: CANSGRAHTGELFF
J gene: TRBJ1-5; V gene: TRBV15; CDR3 protein: CATSAAGYDQPQHF
J gene: TRBJ1-4; V gene: TRBV9; CDR3 protein: CASSLSGQGRHEKLFF
J gene: TRBJ1-5; V gene: TRBV6-5; CDR3 protein: CASSHGEEPQHF
J gene: TRBJ2-1; V gene: TRBV14; CDR3 protein: CASSHLAGGPEAHNEQFF
J gene: TRBJ1-4; V gene: TRBV9; CDR3 protein: CASSVRTGGANEKLFF
J gene: TRBJ2-1; V gene: TRBV28; CDR3 protein: CASSFYPGTSGRFVNEQFF
J gene: TRBJ2-1; V gene: TRBV6-1; CDR3 protein: CASSVVKRNRVGPHNEQFF
J gene: TRBJ2-7; V gene: TRBV4-1; CDR3 protein: CASSQDRTGTGGEQYF
J gene: TRBJ2-7; V gene: TRBV19; CDR3 protein: CASRRGLSSYEQYF
J gene: TRBJ2-7; V gene: TRBV27; CDR3 protein: CASSPQGLAGVGGGEQYF
J gene: TRBJ2-1; V gene: TRBV9; CDR3 protein: CASSGRTSGLNEQFF